This is a list of T cell receptor beta chains from one sample in a study of molecular identifiers for immune sequencing clone quantification. TCRdb independently ran MiXCR on the PCR reads; one entry per CDR3 protein. The sample lists about 510,000 distinct CDR3 sequences, approximately 25% occurring once. Sequencing was performed on naive CD8+ T cells from blood, with Jurkat cell RNA spiked in. The origin of the receptors is a human donor in good health. Some libraries in this study had Jurkat cell RNA spiked in. The CDR3 runs from the conserved cysteine through the conserved F or W. A D gene is named only where the DNA matches it firmly. The listing skips clone size in some rows; elsewhere it reads once, few, many or a size class.

d_call j_call v_call clone_size cdr3_nt cdr3_aa
NA TRBJ2-3 TRBV19 once TGTGCCAGTAGTATAAGCTGGGGAAGGGTCACAGATACGCAGTATTTT CASSISWGRVTDTQYF
TRBD1 TRBJ2-2 TRBV7-9 NA TGTGCCAGCAGCAGTCCGACAGGGAGCACCGGGGAGCTGTTTTTT CASSSPTGSTGELFF
NA TRBJ2-3 TRBV2 many TGTGCCAGCAGTGAGAGTAGCACAGATACGCAGTATTTT CASSESSTDTQYF
NA TRBJ2-1 TRBV20-1 few TGCAGTGCTAGAATGCGGAACTACAATGAGCAGTTCTTC CSARMRNYNEQFF
NA TRBJ2-1 TRBV15 NA TGTGCCACCAGCAGAGATCTGGGAGTGAGCAATGAGCAGTTCTTC CATSRDLGVSNEQFF
TRBD2 TRBJ2-4 TRBV18 few TGTGCCAGCTCACCACCCCGTTGGGAGGGAACCAAAAACATTCAGTACTTC CASSPPRWEGTKNIQYF
NA TRBJ2-3 TRBV2 few TGTGCCACCTGGACAGATACGCAGTATTTT CATWTDTQYF
NA TRBJ1-1 TRBV6-5 many TGTGCCAGCAGTTATACTACAGTTAACACTGAAGCTTTCTTT CASSYTTVNTEAFF
TRBD2 TRBJ2-7 TRBV20-1 many TGCAGTGCTAAGGACGGGACTACCTCCTACGAGCAGTACTTC CSAKDGTTSYEQYF
NA TRBJ1-4 TRBV18 few TGTGCCAGCTCACCATCAGGTACTGTCGTGCCTGCAACTAATGAAAAACTGTTTTTT CASSPSGTVVPATNEKLFF
NA TRBJ2-7 TRBV28 many TGTGCCAGCAATCGAGCGGTACCCTACGAGCAGTACTTC CASNRAVPYEQYF
TRBD1 TRBJ1-1 TRBV27 few TGTGCCAGCACCTCTGGGACAGGGGGCGCAAGCACTGAAGCTTTCTTT CASTSGTGGASTEAFF
NA TRBJ2-3 TRBV2 few TGTGCCAGCAAGAAGGTGGGGGCAAGCACAGATACGCAGTATTTT CASKKVGASTDTQYF
NA TRBJ2-2 TRBV19 NA TGTGCCAGTATGACCGCCTCGAGGGGGACCGGGGAGCTGTTTTTT CASMTASRGTGELFF
TRBD1 TRBJ2-3 TRBV19 NA TGTGCCAGTAGTATAGATCGGACAGGGGTGGGTTTTTCATATACGCAGTATTTT CASSIDRTGVGFSYTQYF
NA TRBJ2-3 TRBV27 NA TGTGCCAGCAGTTCAGATATGTATAGCACAGATACGCAGTATTTT CASSSDMYSTDTQYF
TRBD1 TRBJ2-3 TRBV28 NA TGTGCCCGCAGTTTCTATCAGGGGGTGGCTACGCCGTATTTT CARSFYQGVATPYF
TRBD2 TRBJ2-7 TRBV28 many TGTGCCAGCAGTTTTCGCGGGAGGGTTAACTACGAGCAGTACTTC CASSFRGRVNYEQYF
NA TRBJ1-4 TRBV10-3 NA TGTGCCATCAGTGACTCCGGGACTACTAATGAAAAACTGTTTTTT CAISDSGTTNEKLFF
TRBD2 TRBJ2-7 TRBV6-1 NA TGTGCCAGCAGCGATACTAGCGGGTACGAGCAGTACTTC CASSDTSGYEQYF
TRBD2 TRBJ2-3 TRBV14 NA TGTGCCAGCAGCCAGGGCAGAGGACTAGCGGGAGTTATAGATACGCAGTATTTT CASSQGRGLAGVIDTQYF
TRBD2 TRBJ2-7 TRBV9 NA TGTGCCAGCGGCGTAGCGGGAGGGGGAGGCGAGCAGTACTTC CASGVAGGGGEQYF
NA TRBJ1-1 TRBV6-1 NA TGTGCCAGCAGTGAATTATGGGGGGGCGCGAACACTGAAGCTTTCTTT CASSELWGGANTEAFF
NA TRBJ1-4 TRBV25-1 few TGTGCCAGCAGGAGTCCGGGACAAGGAGAAAAACTGTTTTTT CASRSPGQGEKLFF
NA TRBJ2-3 TRBV14 NA TGTGCCAGCAGCCAAGTTTGGGGCCTCACAGATACGCAGTATTTT CASSQVWGLTDTQYF
NA TRBJ2-2 TRBV9 NA TGTGCCAGCAGCGTAGGGGGGGCTGAGCCCGGGGAGCTGTTTTTT CASSVGGAEPGELFF
NA TRBJ2-7 TRBV7-9 many TGTGCCAGCAGCAACACCCGGACTATCTCCTACGAGCAGTACTTC CASSNTRTISYEQYF
NA TRBJ2-1 TRBV27 NA TGTGCCAGCAGTACGGACTCACAAGAGCTAACGTTCTTC CASSTDSQELTFF
NA TRBJ1-5 TRBV4-1 NA TGCGCCAGCAGCCAAGAAATTGCCAGGGAGTATCAGCCCCAGCATTTT CASSQEIAREYQPQHF
NA TRBJ1-1 TRBV11-2 few TGTGCCAGCAGCCACCGACAGGAAGGCACTGAAGCTTTCTTT CASSHRQEGTEAFF
NA TRBJ2-2 TRBV4-3 many TGCGCCAGCAGCCAAGATCTAGCCAACACCGGGGAGCTGTTTTTT CASSQDLANTGELFF
TRBD1 TRBJ2-5 TRBV7-7 few TGTGCCAGCAGCTTAGCTCCCTTTTCACAGGGGGTCCAAGAGACCCAGTACTTC CASSLAPFSQGVQETQYF
TRBD2 TRBJ2-7 TRBV28 NA TGTGCCAGCAGTTATAGCGGGTTGGCGTACGAGCAGTACTTC CASSYSGLAYEQYF
NA TRBJ2-3 TRBV3-1 few TGTGCCAGCAGCCAAGGTATTTCCCTCACAGATACGCAGTATTTT CASSQGISLTDTQYF
TRBD2 TRBJ2-5 TRBV4-3 NA TGCGCCAGCAGCCAAGATCCTTGGCGGGAGTTTCCCGAAGAGACCCAGTACTTC CASSQDPWREFPEETQYF
NA TRBJ1-3 TRBV20-1 NA TGCAGTGCCCTCAGGGCTCTCTCCGGAAACACCATATATTTT CSALRALSGNTIYF
NA TRBJ2-3 TRBV6-2/TRBV6-3 few TGTGCCAGCAGTCGAGGTGGAGCCGGGATTCTCACAGATACGCAGTATTTT CASSRGGAGILTDTQYF
TRBD2 TRBJ2-5 TRBV14 many TGTGCCAGCAGCCTCCTAGCGGGAGAGCAAGAGACCCAGTACTTC CASSLLAGEQETQYF
TRBD1 TRBJ2-7 TRBV12-3/TRBV12-4 many TGTGCCAGCAGTTTCACAGGGGGCGCAGAGCAGTACTTC CASSFTGGAEQYF
TRBD2 TRBJ2-7 TRBV27 few TGTGCCAGCAGGTCAGAGAGGACTAGTAGGAACGGGTACGAGCAGTACTTC CASRSERTSRNGYEQYF
NA TRBJ2-5 TRBV4-1 NA TGCGCCAGCAGCCAAGACCCCCTACGAGGGGATGACCAAGAGACCCAGTACTTC CASSQDPLRGDDQETQYF
NA TRBJ1-2 TRBV4-3 few TGCGCCAGCAGCCAAGCAAGGTTTTCAGGAGGCTACACCTTC CASSQARFSGGYTF
NA TRBJ2-1 TRBV11-2 NA TGTGCCAGCAGCTCGCCTCGAACGGGGGTGATTTACAATGAGCAGTTCTTC CASSSPRTGVIYNEQFF
NA TRBJ2-4 TRBV4-3 NA TGCGCCAGCAGCCAAGATGGGGCGGCAAACATTCAGTACTTC CASSQDGAANIQYF
NA TRBJ2-7 TRBV27 NA TGTGCCAGCAGTCCACTAGCCCTATCCTACGAGCAGTACTTC CASSPLALSYEQYF
TRBD1 TRBJ2-5 TRBV6-1 NA TGTGCCAGCCCTGGGACAGGACAAGAGACCCAGTACTTC CASPGTGQETQYF
TRBD1 TRBJ1-1 TRBV9 few TGTGCCAGCAGTGTCGAGGGGGCATGGGACACTGAAGCTTTCTTT CASSVEGAWDTEAFF
NA TRBJ1-6 TRBV6-5 few TGTGCCAGCAGACCTTTGGGACAACTTAATTCACCCCTCCACTTT CASRPLGQLNSPLHF
TRBD1 TRBJ2-7 TRBV25-1 NA TGTGCCAGCAGTGTGGGACAGGGCTACAAGCAGTACTTC CASSVGQGYKQYF
NA TRBJ2-3 TRBV10-3 few TGTGCCATCAGTGATTCGAGAGATGCGCAGTATTTT CAISDSRDAQYF
NA TRBJ1-5 TRBV30 NA TGTGCCTTATCGACAGACACTATAGTGCCCCAGCATTTT CALSTDTIVPQHF
TRBD2 TRBJ2-5 TRBV6-2/TRBV6-3 few TGTGCCAGCAGTTACTCGCAGCGGGGGGAAGAGACCCAGTACTTC CASSYSQRGEETQYF
NA TRBJ1-1 TRBV29-1 many TGCAGCGTTGAAGGTGGAAGGGGCACTGAAGCTTTCTTT CSVEGGRGTEAFF
NA TRBJ2-7 TRBV19 NA TGTGCCAGTAGCCCCGCCGAGGGGGGACCCTACGAGCAGTACTTC CASSPAEGGPYEQYF
NA TRBJ2-3 TRBV15 NA TGTGCCACCAGCAGAGGAGAGATTGGATCCTTCACAGATACGCAGTATTTT CATSRGEIGSFTDTQYF
NA TRBJ2-3 TRBV28 NA TGTGCCAGCAGTTTATGGGGCAGCCCCACAGATACGCAGTATTTT CASSLWGSPTDTQYF